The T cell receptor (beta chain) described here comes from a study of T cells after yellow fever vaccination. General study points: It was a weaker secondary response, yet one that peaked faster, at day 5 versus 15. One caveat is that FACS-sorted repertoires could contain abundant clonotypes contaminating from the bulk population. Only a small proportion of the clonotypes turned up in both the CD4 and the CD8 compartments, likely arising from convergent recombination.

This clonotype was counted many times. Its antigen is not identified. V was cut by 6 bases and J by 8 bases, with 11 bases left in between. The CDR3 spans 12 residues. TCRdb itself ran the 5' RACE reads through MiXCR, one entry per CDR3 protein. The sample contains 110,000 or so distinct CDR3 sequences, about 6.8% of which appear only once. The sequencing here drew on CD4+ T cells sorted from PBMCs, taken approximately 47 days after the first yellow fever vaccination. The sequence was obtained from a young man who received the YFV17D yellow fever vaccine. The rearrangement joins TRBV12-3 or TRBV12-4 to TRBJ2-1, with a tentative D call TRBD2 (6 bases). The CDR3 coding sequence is TGTGCCAGCAGCTCACGCGGGGATGAGCAGTTCTTC. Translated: CASSSRGDEQFF.